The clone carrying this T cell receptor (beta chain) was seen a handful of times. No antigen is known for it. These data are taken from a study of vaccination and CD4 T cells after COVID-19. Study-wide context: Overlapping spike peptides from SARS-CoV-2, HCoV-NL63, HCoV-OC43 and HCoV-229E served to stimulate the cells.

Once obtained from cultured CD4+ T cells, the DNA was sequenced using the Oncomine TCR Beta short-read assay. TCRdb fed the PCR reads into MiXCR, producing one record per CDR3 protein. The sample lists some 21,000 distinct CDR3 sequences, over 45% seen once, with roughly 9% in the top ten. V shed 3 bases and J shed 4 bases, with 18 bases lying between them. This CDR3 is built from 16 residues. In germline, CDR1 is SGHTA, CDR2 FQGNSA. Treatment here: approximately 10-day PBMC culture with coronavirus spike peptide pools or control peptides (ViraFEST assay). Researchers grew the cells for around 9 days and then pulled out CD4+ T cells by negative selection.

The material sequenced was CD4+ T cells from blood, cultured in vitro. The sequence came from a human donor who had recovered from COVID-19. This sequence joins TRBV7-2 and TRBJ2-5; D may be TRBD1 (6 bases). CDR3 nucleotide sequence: TGTGCCAGCAGCTTGGGGCCCGGGACACTTGGAGAGACCCAGTACTTC. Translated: CASSLGPGTLGETQYF.